The clone carrying this TCR beta chain has at least ten counts. What it binds is not known. Time point specified: newly diagnosed GD, antithyroid drugs for less than 3 months. Isolated PBMC RNA provided the starting material for the TCR library. Investigators prepared the TCR beta libraries by applying iRepertoire HTBI primers and Arm-PCR of CDR3 regions. MiXCR, applied by TCRdb to the multiplex PCR reads, yields one record per CDR3 protein. There are 450,000 to 650,000 distinct CDR3 sequences in the sample; about 16% occur only once, and roughly 25% lies in the top ten. The data stem from a study of regulatory T cells in long-lasting Graves disease. Regarding the study as a whole: Exclusively peripheral blood, rather than thyroid tissue, was studied.

This CDR3 has 16 residues. Per germline, CDR1 SGDLS and CDR2 YYNGEE. Between the trimmed V and J ends, which lost 0 bases and 7 bases, there was a span of 19 bases. The same sample was also used in a study of T cells in Graves' hyperthyroidism and ophthalmopathy. As that study records: Diagnoses were made from clinical symptoms, serum measures (thyroxine and TRAb), thyroid ultrasound and orbital computed tomography.

The chain carries TRBV9 and TRBJ2-5; perhaps D is TRBD1 or TRBD2 (5 bases each). This sample comprised peripheral blood mononuclear cells (PBMCs), obtained at new diagnosis, from a patient treated with antithyroid drugs. This sequence originates from a woman aged 40 to 65 with Graves disease. CDR3: CASSVAPGLRDGTQYF. CDR3 DNA sequence: TGTGCCAGCAGCGTAGCCCCGGGGCTCAGGGATGGGACCCAGTACTTC.